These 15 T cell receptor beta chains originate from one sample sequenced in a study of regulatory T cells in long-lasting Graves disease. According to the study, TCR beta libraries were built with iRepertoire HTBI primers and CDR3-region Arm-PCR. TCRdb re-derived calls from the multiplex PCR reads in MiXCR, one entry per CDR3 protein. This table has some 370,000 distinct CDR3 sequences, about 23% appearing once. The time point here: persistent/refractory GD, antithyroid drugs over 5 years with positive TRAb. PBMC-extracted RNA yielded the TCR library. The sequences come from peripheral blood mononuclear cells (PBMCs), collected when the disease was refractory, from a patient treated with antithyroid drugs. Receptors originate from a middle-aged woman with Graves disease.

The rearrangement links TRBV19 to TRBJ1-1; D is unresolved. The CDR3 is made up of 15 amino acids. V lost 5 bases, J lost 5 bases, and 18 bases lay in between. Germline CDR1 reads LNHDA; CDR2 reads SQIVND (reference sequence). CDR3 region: CASSPLLWGRTEAFF. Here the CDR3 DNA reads TGTGCCAGTAGTCCTCTTCTTTGGGGAAGGACTGAAGCTTTCTTT.

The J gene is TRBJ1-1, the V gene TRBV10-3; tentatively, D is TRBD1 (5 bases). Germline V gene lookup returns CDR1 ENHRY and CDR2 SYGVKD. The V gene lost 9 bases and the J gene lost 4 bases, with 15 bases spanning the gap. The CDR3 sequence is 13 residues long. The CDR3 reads CAISGRGSTEAFF. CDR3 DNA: TGTGCCATTTCGGGGCGGGGTAGCACTGAAGCTTTCTTT.

The CDR3 is CASSNPGQGIDGYTF. The CDR3 DNA is TGTGCCAGCAGCAACCCCGGCCAGGGTATTGATGGCTACACCTTC. This rearrangement joins TRBV7-3 to TRBJ1-2; tentatively, D is TRBD1 (5 bases). Germline loops: CDR1 SGHTA, CDR2 FQGTGA. V lost 5 bases and J lost 6, with 19 bases in between. The CDR3 has 15 amino acids.

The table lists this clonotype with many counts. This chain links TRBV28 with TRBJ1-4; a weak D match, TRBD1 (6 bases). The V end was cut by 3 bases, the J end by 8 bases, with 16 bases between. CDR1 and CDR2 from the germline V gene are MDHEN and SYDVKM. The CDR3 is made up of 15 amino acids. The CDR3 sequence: CASSFWGALSEKLFF. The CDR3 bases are TGTGCCAGCAGTTTTTGGGGGGCCCTCTCCGAAAAACTGTTTTTT.

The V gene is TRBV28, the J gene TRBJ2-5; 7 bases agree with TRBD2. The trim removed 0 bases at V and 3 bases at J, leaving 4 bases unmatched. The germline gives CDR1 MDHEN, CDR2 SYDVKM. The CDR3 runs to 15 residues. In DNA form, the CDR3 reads TGTGCCAGCAGTTTATGGCGGGGGTGGGAAGAGACCCAGTACTTC. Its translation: CASSLWRGWEETQYF.

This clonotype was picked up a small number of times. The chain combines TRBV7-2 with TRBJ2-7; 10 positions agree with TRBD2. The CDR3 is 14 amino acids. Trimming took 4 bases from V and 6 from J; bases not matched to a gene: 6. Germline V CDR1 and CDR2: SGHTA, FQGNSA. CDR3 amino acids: CASSSRTSGGEQYF. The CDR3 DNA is TGTGCCAGCAGCTCCCGGACTAGCGGCGGCGAGCAGTACTTC.

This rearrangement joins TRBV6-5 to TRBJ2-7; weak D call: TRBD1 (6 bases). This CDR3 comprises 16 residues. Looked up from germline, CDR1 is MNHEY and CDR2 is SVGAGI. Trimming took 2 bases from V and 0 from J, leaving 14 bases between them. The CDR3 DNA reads TGTGCCAGCAGTTACGAGAGCGCACAGGGCTCCTACGAGCAGTACTTC. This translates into CASSYESAQGSYEQYF.

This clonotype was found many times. The CDR3 nucleotides read TGTGCCATCAGTCTGGGCGATGGCGTAGATCAGCCCCAGCATTTT. Residues: CAISLGDGVDQPQHF. The chain employs TRBV10-3 and TRBJ1-5; D not certain. This CDR3 has 15 amino acids. Germline V CDR1 and CDR2: ENHRY, SYGVKD. Trimming took 5 bases from V and 5 from J, leaving 16 bases between them.

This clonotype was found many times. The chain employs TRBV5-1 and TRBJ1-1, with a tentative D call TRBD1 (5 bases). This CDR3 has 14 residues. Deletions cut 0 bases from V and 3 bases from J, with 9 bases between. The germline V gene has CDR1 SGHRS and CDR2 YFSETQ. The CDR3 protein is CASSLVGDHTEAFF. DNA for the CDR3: TGCGCCAGCAGCTTGGTAGGGGATCACACTGAAGCTTTCTTT.

DNA for the CDR3: TGCAGTAATCTAATATGGGGGGGTGATATCTACGAGCAGTACTTC. Its translation is CSNLIWGGDIYEQYF. The chain couples TRBV20-1 to TRBJ2-7; 7 bases line up with TRBD2. Germline V gene sequence: CDR1 DFQATT, CDR2 SNEGSKA (reference sequence). CDR3 size: 15 residues. Trimming at V came to 8 bases and at J to 3 bases, leaving 16 bases not matched to a gene.

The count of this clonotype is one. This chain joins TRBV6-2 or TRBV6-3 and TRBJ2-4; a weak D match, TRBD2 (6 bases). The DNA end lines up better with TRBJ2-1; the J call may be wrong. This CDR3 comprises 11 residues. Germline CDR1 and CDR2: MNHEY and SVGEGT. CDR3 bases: TGTGCCAGCGGTTGGGAGGACCCCCAGTTCTTC. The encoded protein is CASGWEDPQFF.

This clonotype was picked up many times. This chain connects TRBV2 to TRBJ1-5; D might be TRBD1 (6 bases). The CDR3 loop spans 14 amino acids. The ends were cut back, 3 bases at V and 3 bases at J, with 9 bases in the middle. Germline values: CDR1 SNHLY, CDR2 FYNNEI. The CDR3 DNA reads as TGTGCCAGCAGTGAGGGACACAACAATCAGCCCCAGCATTTT. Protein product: CASSEGHNNQPQHF. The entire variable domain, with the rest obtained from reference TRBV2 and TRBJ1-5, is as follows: EPEVTQTPSHQVTQMGQEVILRCVPISNHLYFYWYRQILGQKVEFLVSFYNNEISEKSEIFDDQFSVERPDGSNFTLKIRSTKLEDSAMYFCASSEGHNNQPQHFGDGTRLSIL.

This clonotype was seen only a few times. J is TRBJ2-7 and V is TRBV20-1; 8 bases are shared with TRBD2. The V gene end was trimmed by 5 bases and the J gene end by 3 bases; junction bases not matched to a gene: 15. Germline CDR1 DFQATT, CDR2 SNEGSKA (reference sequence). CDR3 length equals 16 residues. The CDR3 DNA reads TGCAGTGCTCGACAAAAAGCGGGAGAGTTTCTCTACGAGCAGTACTTC. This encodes CSARQKAGEFLYEQYF.

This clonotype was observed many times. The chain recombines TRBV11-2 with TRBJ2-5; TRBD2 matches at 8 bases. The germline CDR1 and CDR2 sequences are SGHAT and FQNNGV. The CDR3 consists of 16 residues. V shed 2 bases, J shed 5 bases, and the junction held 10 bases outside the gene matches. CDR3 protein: CASSLTVAGGWETQYF. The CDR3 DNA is TGTGCCAGCAGCTTAACCGTCGCGGGAGGTTGGGAGACCCAGTACTTC.

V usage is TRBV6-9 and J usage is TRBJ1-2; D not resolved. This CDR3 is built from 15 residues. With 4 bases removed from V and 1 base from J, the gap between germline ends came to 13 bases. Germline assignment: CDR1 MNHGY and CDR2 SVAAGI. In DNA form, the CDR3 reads TGTGCCAGCAGTTGCTCGATATTTAGTAACTATGGCTACACCTTC. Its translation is CASSCSIFSNYGYTF.